Listed below are T cell receptor beta chains from one sample, sequenced in a study of blood T cell repertoires in COVID-19. The protocol was immunoSEQ multiplex PCR, while the TCRdb copy is restricted to in-frame clones and leaves out a portion. Among tens of thousands of clones listed, around 90% were seen once. Input material: peripheral blood. The receptors were sampled from a man aged 50 or older with acute or convalescent COVID-19. CDR3s include the opening cysteine and the closing phenylalanine or tryptophan. The order of the fields is V gene, D gene, clone size, J gene, CDR3 DNA, CDR3 protein. The D gene is left open where the match is weak. The size field is filled for only some rows; it gives once, few, many or a size class.

v_gene: TRBV4-1; d_gene: NA; abundance: NA; j_gene: TRBJ1-5; CDR3nt: TGCGCCAGCAGCCCAAGAGGCGGAAGCAATCAGCCCCAGCATTTT; CDR3aa: CASSPRGGSNQPQHF
v_gene: TRBV27; d_gene: TRBD1; abundance: few; j_gene: TRBJ2-7; CDR3nt: TGTGCCAGCAGTGGCCGGGACAGACACTACGAGCAGTACTTC; CDR3aa: CASSGRDRHYEQYF
v_gene: TRBV7-3; d_gene: NA; abundance: NA; j_gene: TRBJ1-3; CDR3nt: TGTGCCAGCAGCTTAAAGCCAGGGGTCTCTGGAAACACCATATATTTT; CDR3aa: CASSLKPGVSGNTIYF
v_gene: TRBV7-3; d_gene: TRBD1; abundance: once; j_gene: TRBJ1-1; CDR3nt: TGTGCCAGCAGCTCGCAGGGGGACACTGAAGCTTTCTTT; CDR3aa: CASSSQGDTEAFF
v_gene: TRBV7-9; d_gene: TRBD1; abundance: once; j_gene: TRBJ1-2; CDR3nt: TGTGCCAGCAGCGCCCGCCGGACAGGGAACTATGGCTACACCTTC; CDR3aa: CASSARRTGNYGYTF
v_gene: TRBV3-1/TRBV3-2; d_gene: TRBD2; abundance: once; j_gene: TRBJ2-5; CDR3nt: TGTGCCAGCAGCCAACGAGGGACTATTACAAAAGAGACCCAGTACTTC; CDR3aa: CASSQRGTITKETQYF
v_gene: TRBV5-5; d_gene: NA; abundance: NA; j_gene: TRBJ2-1; CDR3nt: TGTGCCAGCATCAGAACCGGAGGTCCTGACAATGAGCAGTTCTTC; CDR3aa: CASIRTGGPDNEQFF
v_gene: TRBV6-5; d_gene: TRBD1; abundance: once; j_gene: TRBJ2-3; CDR3nt: TGTGCCAGCAGTAGACAGGGAATACTCACAGATACGCAGTATTTT; CDR3aa: CASSRQGILTDTQYF
v_gene: TRBV10-3; d_gene: NA; abundance: once; j_gene: TRBJ1-1; CDR3nt: TGTGCCATCAGTGAGTCGGTGAGGGAGGGGAACACTGAAGCTTTCTTT; CDR3aa: CAISESVREGNTEAFF
v_gene: TRBV11-2; d_gene: NA; abundance: few; j_gene: TRBJ1-3; CDR3nt: TGTGCCAGCAGCCCCGCGGTGGTGGGAAACACCATATATTTT; CDR3aa: CASSPAVVGNTIYF
v_gene: TRBV6-5; d_gene: TRBD1; abundance: NA; j_gene: TRBJ2-7; CDR3nt: TGTGCCAGCACCCGGGACAGGGGGCTCGAGCAGTACTTC; CDR3aa: CASTRDRGLEQYF
v_gene: TRBV11-2; d_gene: TRBD1; abundance: NA; j_gene: TRBJ1-2; CDR3nt: TGTGCCAGCAGCCCCGACCCGACAGGGACCTTTGACTATGGCTACACCTTC; CDR3aa: CASSPDPTGTFDYGYTF
v_gene: TRBV6-4; d_gene: NA; abundance: NA; j_gene: TRBJ2-5; CDR3nt: TGTGCCAGCAGTGATTCAGGACAGCTCCCCAGACAAGAGACCCAGTACTTC; CDR3aa: CASSDSGQLPRQETQYF